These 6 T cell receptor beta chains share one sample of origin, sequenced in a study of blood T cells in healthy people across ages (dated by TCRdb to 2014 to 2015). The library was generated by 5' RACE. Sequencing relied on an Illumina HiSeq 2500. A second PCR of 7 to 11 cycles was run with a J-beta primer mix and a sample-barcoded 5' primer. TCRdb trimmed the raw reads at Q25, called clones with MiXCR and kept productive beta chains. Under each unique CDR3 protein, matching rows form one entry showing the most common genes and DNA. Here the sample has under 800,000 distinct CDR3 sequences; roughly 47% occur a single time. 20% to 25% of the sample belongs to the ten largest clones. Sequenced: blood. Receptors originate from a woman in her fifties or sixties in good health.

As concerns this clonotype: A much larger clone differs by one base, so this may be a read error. The CDR3 protein is CSDENSVTKRTQYF. CDR3 DNA sequence: TGCAGCGATGAAAATAGCGTAACCAAGAGGACCCAGTACTTC. V gene TRBV29-1 combines with J gene TRBJ2-5, with a tentative D call TRBD2 (5 bases). Germline CDR1 and CDR2: SQVTM and ANQGSEA. CDR3 length: 14 residues.

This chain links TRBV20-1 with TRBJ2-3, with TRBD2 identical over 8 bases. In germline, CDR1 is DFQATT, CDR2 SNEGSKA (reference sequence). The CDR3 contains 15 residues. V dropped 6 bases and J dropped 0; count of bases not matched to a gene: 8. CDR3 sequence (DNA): TGCAGTGCCCATAGGGTAGCGGGAAGCACAGATACGCAGTATTTT. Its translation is CSAHRVAGSTDTQYF.

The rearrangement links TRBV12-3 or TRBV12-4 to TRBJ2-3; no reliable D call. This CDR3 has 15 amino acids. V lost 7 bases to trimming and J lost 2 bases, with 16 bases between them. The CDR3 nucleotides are TGTGCCAGCACCTTCAAGAGTGCGGACACAGATACGCAGTATTTT. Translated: CASTFKSADTDTQYF.

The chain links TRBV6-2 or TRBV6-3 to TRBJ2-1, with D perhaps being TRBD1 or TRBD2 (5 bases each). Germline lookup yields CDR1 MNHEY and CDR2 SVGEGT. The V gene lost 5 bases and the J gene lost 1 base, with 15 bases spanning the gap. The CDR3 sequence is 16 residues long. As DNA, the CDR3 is TGTGCCAGCAGTCCCCCGGGACCCGGTTCCTACAATGAGCAGTTCTTC. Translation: CASSPPGPGSYNEQFF.

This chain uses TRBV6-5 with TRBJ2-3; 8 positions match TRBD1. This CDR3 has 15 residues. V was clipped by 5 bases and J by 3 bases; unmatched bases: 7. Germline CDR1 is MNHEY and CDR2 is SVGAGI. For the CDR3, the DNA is TGTGCCAGCAGTCAAACAGGGGACAGGACAGATACGCAGTATTTT. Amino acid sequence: CASSQTGDRTDTQYF.

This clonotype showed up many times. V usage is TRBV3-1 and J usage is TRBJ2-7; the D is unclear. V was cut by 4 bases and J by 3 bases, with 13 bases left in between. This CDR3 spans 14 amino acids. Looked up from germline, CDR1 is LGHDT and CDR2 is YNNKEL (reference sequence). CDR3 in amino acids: CASSLGPINYEQYF. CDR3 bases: TGTGCCAGCAGCCTAGGACCGATAAACTACGAGCAGTACTTC.